A selection of T cell receptor beta chains follows, all from one sample in a study of tumor-infiltrating lymphocytes in localized non-small cell lung cancer. Here immunoSEQ multiplex PCR was the method, and the copy in TCRdb shows in-frame clones only, minus some. The data contain roughly 12,000 clones, 80% to 90% of them singletons. The sequenced material came from uninvolved lung tissue not adjacent to the tumor. The receptors derive from a human donor with non-small cell lung cancer. CDR3s include the opening cysteine and the closing phenylalanine or tryptophan. The D gene is left open where the match is weak. Clone size appears in some rows only: once, few, many, or a class for an expanded clone.

d_gene,v_gene,len,abundance,j_gene,CDR3aa,CDR3nt
NA,TRBV30,13,NA,TRBJ1-5,CAWSVDSNQPQHF,TGTGCCTGGAGCGTAGATAGCAATCAGCCCCAGCATTTT
TRBD1,TRBV6-5,15,NA,TRBJ2-2,CASSPQGWNTGELFF,TGTGCCAGCAGCCCACAGGGGTGGAACACCGGGGAGCTGTTTTTT
NA,TRBV7-2,16,NA,TRBJ2-7,CASSLGSRTLSYEQYF,TGTGCCAGCAGCTTAGGTAGTCGGACTCTCTCCTACGAGCAGTACTTC
NA,TRBV7-2,14,NA,TRBJ1-4,CASSLGQTNEKLFF,TGTGCCAGCAGCTTAGGACAAACTAATGAAAAACTGTTTTTT
NA,TRBV25-1,16,NA,TRBJ1-1,CASREALGGGNTEAFF,TGTGCCAGCAGGGAGGCCTTAGGGGGTGGGAACACTGAAGCTTTCTTT
TRBD2,TRBV5-6,17,once,TRBJ2-1,CASSGGLAGGGYNEQFF,TGTGCCAGCAGCGGGGGACTAGCGGGGGGCGGGTACAATGAGCAGTTCTTC
NA,TRBV30,13,NA,TRBJ1-6,CAWNLAGQSPLHF,TGTGCCTGGAACCTGGCAGGACAGTCACCCCTCCACTTT
TRBD1,TRBV6-5,13,NA,TRBJ1-2,CASIDRAGLGYTF,TGTGCCAGCATCGACAGGGCTGGGCTTGGCTACACCTTC
TRBD2,TRBV6-5,15,NA,TRBJ2-5,CASSYEGLAGETQYF,TGTGCCAGCAGTTACGAGGGACTAGCGGGGGAGACCCAGTACTTC
NA,TRBV5-1,13,NA,TRBJ1-1,CASSVGLNTEAFF,TGCGCCAGCAGCGTCGGGTTGAACACTGAAGCTTTCTTT
NA,TRBV6-6,12,NA,TRBJ1-5,CASTLSNQPQHF,TGTGCCAGCACGCTTAGCAATCAGCCCCAGCATTTT
TRBD2,TRBV4-1,16,NA,TRBJ2-3,CASSHFDSGSTDTQYF,TGCGCCAGCAGCCACTTCGATAGCGGGAGCACAGATACGCAGTATTTT
NA,TRBV4-2,13,once,TRBJ2-4,CASSQDRQIIQYF,TGTGCCAGCAGCCAAGATCGACAGATCATTCAGTACTTC
NA,TRBV6-1,14,few,TRBJ1-6,CASGTSSYNSPLHF,TGTGCCAGCGGGACCAGCTCCTATAATTCACCCCTCCACTTT
TRBD1,TRBV7-9,13,once,TRBJ1-2,CASSQTGAYGYTF,TGTGCCAGCAGCCAGACAGGGGCCTATGGCTACACCTTC
TRBD1,TRBV4-2,17,NA,TRBJ1-2,CASSQDIGTETNYGYTF,TGTGCCAGCAGCCAAGATATCGGGACAGAGACTAACTATGGCTACACCTTC
TRBD1,TRBV19,15,NA,TRBJ1-2,CASSYMGQGSYGYTF,TGTGCCAGTAGTTATATGGGACAGGGCTCCTATGGCTACACCTTC
TRBD1,TRBV7-8,14,once,TRBJ1-5,CASSRGQYNQPQHF,TGTGCCAGCAGCCGGGGACAGTACAATCAGCCCCAGCATTTT
NA,TRBV29-1,13,NA,TRBJ2-7,CSVVGTPTYEQYF,TGCAGCGTTGTTGGGACACCGACTTACGAGCAGTACTTC
NA,TRBV7-8,12,NA,TRBJ1-1,CASSLVIGEAFF,TGTGCCAGCAGCTTAGTGATAGGTGAAGCTTTCTTT
NA,TRBV5-1,16,NA,TRBJ2-7,CASSPFGVKESYEQYF,TGCGCCAGCAGCCCATTTGGGGTTAAGGAGTCCTACGAGCAGTACTTC
NA,TRBV5-6,15,NA,TRBJ2-1,CASTVGGRIYNEQFF,TGTGCCAGCACCGTCGGGGGACGGATTTACAATGAGCAGTTCTTC
NA,TRBV7-9,16,once,TRBJ1-4,CASTEMGGATNEKLFF,TGTGCCAGCACCGAGATGGGGGGGGCAACTAATGAAAAACTGTTTTTT
NA,TRBV5-1,15,NA,TRBJ2-2,CASSLLQGNTGELFF,TGCGCCAGCAGCTTGTTACAGGGGAACACCGGGGAGCTGTTTTTT
TRBD1,TRBV5-1,18,once,TRBJ1-1,CASSYKTPGQGPNTEAFF,TGCGCCAGCAGCTATAAGACTCCGGGACAGGGGCCGAACACTGAAGCTTTCTTT
NA,TRBV19,13,NA,TRBJ1-2,CASSYRENYGYTF,TGTGCCAGTAGTTACAGGGAGAACTATGGCTACACCTTC
NA,TRBV11-3,15,NA,TRBJ1-6,CASSLKGKGDSPLHF,TGTGCCAGCAGCTTAAAGGGAAAGGGGGATTCACCCCTCCACTTT
TRBD1,TRBV6-5,13,NA,TRBJ2-3,CASAGQGPDTQYF,TGTGCCAGTGCGGGACAGGGGCCGGATACGCAGTATTTT
NA,TRBV7-3,14,NA,TRBJ2-3,CASSFFAGRDTQYF,TGTGCCAGCAGCTTTTTCGCGGGGAGGGATACGCAGTATTTT
NA,TRBV29-1,12,NA,TRBJ2-5,CSVGWGQETQYF,TGCAGCGTTGGTTGGGGCCAAGAGACCCAGTACTTC
NA,TRBV7-6,15,NA,TRBJ2-7,CASSLWGGGSGEQYF,TGTGCCAGCAGCTTGTGGGGAGGAGGGTCGGGCGAGCAGTACTTC
NA,TRBV9,13,NA,TRBJ1-3,CASGGESGNTIYF,TGTGCCAGCGGCGGGGAATCTGGAAACACCATATATTTT
NA,TRBV12-2,21,NA,TRBJ2-3,CASRPSGGLLRGPSRTDTQYF,TGTGCAAGTCGCCCATCGGGGGGGCTTCTTCGGGGCCCGAGTCGCACAGATACGCAGTATTTT
TRBD2,TRBV18,15,NA,TRBJ2-1,CASSLVAGDVNEQFF,TGTGCCAGCTCACTGGTAGCGGGGGACGTAAATGAGCAGTTCTTC
NA,TRBV5-5,15,NA,TRBJ2-5,CASSFGTNLIETQYF,TGTGCCAGCAGCTTTGGGACCAACCTTATAGAGACCCAGTACTTC
NA,TRBV23-1,18,NA,TRBJ1-1,CASSQSMRPGHLNTEAFF,TGCGCCAGCAGTCAATCGATGCGTCCGGGACACCTGAACACTGAAGCTTTCTTT
NA,TRBV5-6,16,NA,TRBJ2-6,CASRPYQGPGANVLTF,TGTGCCAGCAGACCATACCAGGGGCCCGGGGCCAACGTCCTGACTTTC
TRBD1,TRBV10-3,14,NA,TRBJ1-1,CAISDRGGITEAFF,TGTGCCATCAGCGACAGGGGGGGTATCACTGAAGCTTTCTTT
TRBD2,TRBV7-8,14,NA,TRBJ2-7,CASSLERGAHEQYF,TGTGCCAGCAGCTTAGAGCGGGGGGCCCACGAGCAGTACTTC
NA,TRBV19,14,NA,TRBJ1-6,CAARASSYNSPLHF,TGTGCCGCCCGGGCGAGCTCCTATAATTCACCCCTCCACTTT
TRBD2,TRBV4-2,19,NA,TRBJ2-5,CASSQVNQRGGRSQETQYF,TGTGCCAGCAGCCAAGTAAACCAGCGGGGGGGCCGGAGTCAAGAGACCCAGTACTTC
NA,TRBV4-1,16,NA,TRBJ1-1,CASSQPTTDKNTEAFF,TGCGCCAGCAGCCAACCTACCACAGATAAGAACACTGAAGCTTTCTTT
NA,TRBV10-1,16,NA,TRBJ2-7,CASRDEYRGRTYEQYF,TGCGCCAGCAGGGACGAATATCGGGGGCGGACCTACGAGCAGTACTTC
NA,TRBV4-3,14,NA,TRBJ2-1,CASSQDVQTNEQFF,TGCGCCAGCAGCCAAGACGTGCAGACCAATGAGCAGTTCTTC
TRBD1,TRBV30,13,NA,TRBJ1-1,CAWSGQVNTEAFF,TGTGCCTGGAGCGGACAGGTGAACACTGAAGCTTTCTTT
NA,TRBV30,16,NA,TRBJ1-5,CAWSVQRGGTYQPQHF,TGTGCCTGGAGTGTACAGAGAGGGGGGACCTATCAGCCCCAGCATTTT
NA,TRBV7-9,13,NA,TRBJ1-2,CASSEGTVGGYTF,TGTGCCAGCAGCGAGGGGACGGTGGGTGGCTACACCTTC
TRBD2,TRBV9,15,NA,TRBJ2-5,CASSVGISGQETQYF,TGTGCCAGCAGCGTAGGGATTAGCGGGCAAGAGACCCAGTACTTC
NA,TRBV6-1,14,NA,TRBJ1-2,CASSEGDPRHGYTF,TGTGCCAGCAGTGAAGGGGACCCCAGACATGGCTACACCTTC
TRBD1,TRBV7-9,14,NA,TRBJ1-5,CASSFDRGGQPQHF,TGTGCCAGCAGCTTCGACAGGGGCGGTCAGCCCCAGCATTTT